This T cell receptor (beta chain) was profiled in a study of blood T cell repertoires in COVID-19. Study information: Nucleic acid was either cDNA or gDNA, and it came from T cells, B-cell-depleted T cells, or PBMCs.

Seattle participants joined during active infection and were tracked over time. Germline CDR1 and CDR2: SGDLS and YYNGEE. The V end was cut by 4 bases, the J end by 9 bases, with 14 bases between. The CDR3 is 13 residues long. As originally analysed: Nucleated cell number was recorded as an estimate derived from reference gene primer amplification. TCRdb's table, derived via immunoSEQ multiplex PCR, lists solely in-frame clones and lacks some. V, J and clone size reflect that table, while D and trimming were determined from the DNA. The table lists 250,000 to 300,000 clones, 88% of them singletons. Sequenced input: peripheral blood. The TCR sequence derives from a woman in her thirties with COVID-19, enrolled during active disease. This chain uses TRBV9 with TRBJ2-1; TRBD2 is a possible D gene (5 bases). The CDR3 DNA reads TGTGCCAGCAGCACCTCGGCGGGCACTGAGCAGTTCTTC. It encodes CASSTSAGTEQFF.